The sample holds many counts of the clone carrying this TCR beta chain. The antigen is not known. This record comes from a study of CD8 T cells in ankylosing spondylitis. General study points: With a CD8+ phenotype, disease-linked clones were relatively rare in peripheral blood. Significant enrichment of disease-linked clones was reported in matched ankylosing spondylitis synovial fluid. Ankylosing spondylitis blood appeared to be characterized by a TCR beta motif of under ten highly homologous variants.

Germline CDR1 reads ENHRY; CDR2 reads SYGVKD. The CDR3 loop spans 18 amino acids. V shed 3 bases, J shed 0 bases, and the junction held 10 bases outside the gene matches. Making use of molecular barcodes, quantitative 5'-RACE generated TCR beta libraries. Each CDR3 protein is one row after TCRdb ran MiXCR on the 5' RACE reads. The sample yields some 200,000 distinct CDR3 sequences, more than 5.5% seen once. V usage is TRBV10-3 and J usage is TRBJ2-3, with TRBD1 matching 9 bases. The sequenced sample consisted of blood, either unsorted or a sorted T cell fraction (not recorded which). This clonotype was sampled from a male donor with ankylosing spondylitis. CDR3 region: CAISDRGTGHPSTDTQYF. The CDR3 coding sequence is TGTGCCATCAGTGACCGAGGGACAGGGCATCCTAGCACAGATACGCAGTATTTT.